This T cell receptor beta chain was identified during a study of blood T cells in healthy people across ages. This clonotype has only a few counts. The target antigen is unknown. Primers used in a second PCR of roughly 6 to 12 cycles were a sample-barcoded 5' primer and a J-beta primer mix. One entry per CDR3 protein results from TCRdb running MiXCR on the 5' RACE reads. The sample has about 1 million distinct CDR3 sequences; 40% to 55% are singletons. Study findings and constraints: PBMC samples, being unsorted, prevented any conclusive comparison of naive and antigen-experienced cells. Diversity estimated from one million T cells was considered an underestimate.

Germline V gene sequence: CDR1 DFQATT, CDR2 SNEGSKA (reference sequence). This CDR3 is 16 amino acids long. Between the trimmed V and J ends, which lost 5 bases and 2 bases, there was a span of 19 bases. Specimen: blood. The chain is built from TRBV20-1 and TRBJ2-1; possible D gene TRBD2, 7 bases. This sequence was found in a woman aged 55-70 years in good health. CDR3 residues: CSASWTRRGAYNEQFF. The CDR3 DNA is TGCAGTGCTTCCTGGACTAGGAGGGGGGCCTACAATGAGCAGTTCTTC.